This TCR beta chain was sequenced for a study of cytomegalovirus exposure and HLA in healthy donors listed by TCRdb under 2017. About the investigation overall: An earlier analysis of roughly 500 of the donors reported approximately 260 Gb of sequence data and 117 million unique TCR beta sequences obtained from 150 million to 200 million T cells. An early release that covered some 630 HLA-typed donors contained 300 to 350 gigabases of sequencing data and 75 million to 100 million unique TCR sequences. Of the 300 to 400 genotyped donors, about 84% fell in the genetic ancestry cluster associated with self-reported Caucasian donors. The aim of the study was to test whether cataloging public T cell receptors could identify signatures of past pathogen exposure. The study profiled the T cell repertoires of hundreds of subjects by immunosequencing and related them to cytomegalovirus serostatus. A separate validation cohort of 90 to 150 different subjects was used in addition to the roughly 670-subject first cohort. The study combined high-throughput TCR immunosequencing, statistical association of individual TCRs with disease status, and machine learning to predict cytomegalovirus infection status. A later analysis re-examined previously published TCR beta repertoires from about 670 donors and added high-resolution HLA genotyping to investigate patterns of TCR occurrence. Rather than using new phenotypic data, the later analysis identified candidate immune exposures from TCR beta sequences and from how often those sequences occurred across donors. An earlier analysis of several hundred of the donors used high-throughput TCR beta sequencing to judge whether each TCR beta V gene segment behaved as functional or pseudogenic. Donor age, sex, ethnicity and CMV serostatus were compiled alongside the repertoire data. A later genetic analysis used genome-wide SNP genotypes for about 55% of the 666 donors, treating that subset as a discovery cohort. Every repertoire in the discovery cohort had been generated on one and the same sequencing platform. Class I and class II HLA loci were covered by the typing at four-digit resolution. Typing coverage varied by locus: roughly 620-640 donors for A, B, C, DRB1 and DQB1; approximately 520 for DQA1; 600 to 610 for DPA1; roughly 450 for DPB1. Roughly 5 DR-DQ haplotypes were handled as single units for association and clustering, since linkage in the cohort was strong. Among a few hundred genotyped donors of the cohort, an average of roughly 240,000 unique TCR beta nucleotide sequences were sequenced per donor, roughly a sixth of them non-productive.

As regards this clone: Its specific antigen is unknown. No much larger clonotype is one base removed from it; base qualities were not supplied.

The cohort comprised 666 healthy bone marrow donors. At the time of sampling, all cohort members were nominally healthy, though unrecorded immune exposures were likely present. The donor tested CMV seronegative and was one of the 352 seronegative cohort members. A peripheral blood sample was collected from each donor, and TCR beta sequencing was performed on peripheral blood mononuclear cells. The Qiagen DNeasy Blood Extraction Kit was used to extract genomic DNA from the blood cell samples. Trimming takes 9 bases from V and 4 bases from J, and the germline ends sit 16 bases apart. The CDR3 runs 14 amino acids, cysteine and phenylalanine included. The entry retains the CDR3 DNA only, 42 bases that are in frame from base 1. The germline V gene (reference sequence) specifies LNHDA as CDR1 and SQIVND as CDR2. The library came from the immunoSEQ multiplex PCR assay. For the multiplex PCR, a mixture combining 60 forward primers for TCR Vbeta segments and 13 reverse primers for TCR Jbeta segments was used. The CDR3 region of rearranged TCR beta genes was amplified from genomic DNA with a multiplex PCR assay. On the Illumina HiSeq System, the amplified TCR beta libraries were sequenced as 87-base-pair reads. Under the source paper's analysis protocol: Across the roughly 670 repertoires, a later analysis counted tens of millions of unique TCR beta chains, 9.5 million to 13 million of which were shared by at least two donors. Raw reads were error-corrected and collapsed into unique sequences by a nearest-neighbor algorithm in which closely related sequences were merged to remove PCR and sequencing errors. CDR3 sequences were aligned to IMGT reference sequences to assign V, D and J gene segments. Each retained sequence needed at least a six-nucleotide match to both a V gene segment and a J gene segment. Rearrangements were classified as productive when the CDR3 lacked stop codons and remained in frame with V and J, and all other rearrangements were classified as non-productive. CDR3 was defined by IMGT convention, running from the second conserved V-encoded cysteine to the conserved J-encoded phenylalanine. Sequences without an unambiguous match to a single V gene segment were excluded from the earlier analysis of approximately 600 of the donors. In an earlier analysis of roughly 500 of the donors, V segments were called functional above 56.7% productive rearrangements and were called segregating when the between-donor standard deviation exceeded 5%. A statistical classification framework was built to diagnose cytomegalovirus status from the catalog of TCR beta chain sequences. In a later analysis, V and J genes were assigned by comparing TCR nucleotide sequences against IMGT/GENE-DB human TR gene sequences. Using the TCRdist pipeline, a later analysis assigned CDR3 sequences along with most-parsimonious VDJ recombination scenarios. In a later analysis, every TCR beta chain was defined by the combination of its CDR3 amino acid sequence and its V-gene family, and reads without a unique V-gene family were dropped. A later analysis removed 450 to 600 highly shared, low-generation-probability nucleotide sequences to deal with suspected cross-contamination and a sequencing artifact. In a later analysis, a clonal expansion index for each public chain was calculated from normalized within-repertoire ranks of inferred template counts. A later analysis computed generation probabilities with a VDJ recombination model fitted to out-of-frame rearrangements, and checked the results against IGoR. In a later analysis, hypergeometric tests were used to score TCR-TCR, TCR-HLA and TCR-CMV co-occurrence, with a repertoire-size bias correction applied to TCR pairs. In a later analysis, false discovery rates were estimated by permuting HLA or CMV assignments 20 times. A later analysis grouped co-occurring TCRs with DBSCAN, adding TCRdist sequence similarity when clustering within HLA-allele-positive subsets. Repertoires with fewer than 30,000 or more than 120,000 public chains, plus five repertoires with anomalous nucleotide sharing, were excluded from co-occurrence clustering. Held by TCRdb, this immuneACCESS table contains in-frame sequences only and omits some clones. Under half of the omission traces to an unresolved V gene where checked; the cause of the rest is unknown. For V, J and clone size, that table is used; D and trimming come from the DNA. Counted in this sample were approximately 120,000 clones; about 81% of them appeared once. Approximately 1.1% of the sample belongs to the ten largest clones.

What the work shows at the level of the full study, not this receptor alone: Compared with the roughly 700-donor mean, donors in an Asian-associated ancestry cluster had fewer N-insertions in productive TCRs, according to a later genetic analysis. Roughly uniform sequencing depth across donors was assumed in presence/absence analyses, although this assumption may not hold. According to a later analysis, most CMV-associated TCR beta chains appeared to be HLA-restricted, and the HLA associations seemed to be driven largely by CMV exposure. V-gene and J-gene trimming of TCR beta chains was associated with a missense DCLRE1C variant in a later genetic analysis, and the association was replicated in an independent cohort. The authors suggested that the approach could potentially be generalized to other disease states and immunological phenotypes. While some public TCRs were present in many individuals, most TCR sequences turned up only very rarely across donors. In the study, approximately 160 TCR beta chains were listed as associated with cytomegalovirus. Some IMGT-functional V segments, including TRBV6-2 and TRBV6-3, could not be distinguished by the 87-base-pair reads and were therefore excluded. A later analysis associated 15,000 or so TCR beta sequences with specific HLA alleles at a false discovery rate of 0.05. HLA typing was unavailable for some donors at each locus, so association tests used only the typed subset. When HLA alleles, especially DR and DQ, strongly co-occurred, attributing TCR associations to individual alleles was difficult. In vitro tests confirmed that three of the cytomegalovirus-associated TCR beta chains recognize cytomegalovirus antigens. Immune exposure information for the cohort was limited to CMV serostatus. A further reported finding was that TCR beta sequences accurately predicted the HLA-A and HLA-B alleles for most subjects in the first cohort. According to a later analysis, parvovirus B19, influenza, CMV and Epstein-Barr virus appeared linked to several top co-occurrence clusters. Cytomegalovirus status was reported to be diagnosed by the classifier with high specificity and sensitivity in both the original and validation cohorts. In a later analysis, HLA-associated TCR beta chains showed more clonal expansion and lower generation probabilities than non-associated chains that were equally common. Roughly 15 rarely observed V segments, including chromosome 9 orphons, were excluded from the earlier analysis of just under 600 of the donors because counts were too low. A cluster of highly shared sequence variants was judged likely to represent a technical artifact of the sequencing pipeline. Linkage disequilibrium might explain the correlated functional status among segregating V segments, but an unknown experimental factor could not be excluded. In a later analysis, TCR association rates were found to vary across HLA loci, with the most associated TCRs seen for DRB1 alleles and the fewest for HLA-C alleles. In an earlier analysis of 587 of the donors, most TCR beta V segments appeared in productive rearrangements about 90% or about 30% of the time, broadly matching IMGT annotations. In this cohort, only TCR beta chains were sequenced, and detectable features were limited by the absence of alpha or paired-chain data.

The V gene is TRBV19 and the J gene is TRBJ1-5; a tentative D call is TRBD1 (5 bases match). Sample: PBMCs. This clonotype originated in a woman aged 25 to 45 in good health and CMV-seronegative. The sequenced DNA: TGTGCCAGCGCCAGGCAGGGCTTAAATCAGCCCCAGCATTTT. It specifies CASARQGLNQPQHF.